The clone carrying this TCR beta chain turned up a few times. The authors prepared the TCRbeta library with unique molecular identifiers. A single record per CDR3 protein comes from TCRdb applying MiXCR to the PCR reads. The data show roughly 300,000 distinct CDR3 sequences, with about a tenth seen just once and 2% to 3% held by the top ten. This record comes from a study of T-cell reconstitution after alpha-beta-depleted transplantation in children. The V segment lost 3 bases and the J segment 7 bases; nucleotides outside the gene matches: 10. Germline V lookup: CDR1 DFQATT, CDR2 SNEGSKA (reference sequence). The CDR3 extends over 15 amino acids.

This sequence was found in a human donor who donated a stem cell graft to a child with acute lymphoblastic leukemia. This chain links TRBV20-1 with TRBJ2-7; TRBD2 aligns across 12 bases. The input for sequencing was PBMCs from the stem cell graft donor, taken from the stem cell graft. CDR3 bases: TGCAGTGCTAGTAGGCTAGCGGGAGGGCCGGGGGAGCAGTACTTC. Protein: CSASRLAGGPGEQYF.